These 17 T cell receptor beta chains originate from one sample sequenced in a study of T cells in Graves' hyperthyroidism and ophthalmopathy. Template material for amplifying TCR beta CDR3 regions consisted of RNA transcripts. The primer set for the first-round RT-PCR of the TCR CDR3 was HTBI. TCRdb re-called the multiplex PCR reads through MiXCR, storing one row per CDR3 protein. Here the sample spans under 550,000 distinct CDR3 sequences, 20% being singletons. The sequenced sample consisted of blood. The receptors come from a man aged 35 to 55 with Graves' ophthalmopathy.

This rearrangement joins TRBV9 to TRBJ2-7; D gene ambiguous. This CDR3 has 15 residues. Germline CDR1 and CDR2: SGDLS and YYNGEE. The V end was cut by 1 base, the J end by 6 bases, with 17 bases between. CDR3 region: CASSVSPTGLSEQYF. In nucleotides, the CDR3 is TGTGCCAGCAGCGTATCCCCGACTGGTCTAAGCGAGCAGTACTTC.

This chain links TRBV13 with TRBJ1-5; 8 bases map to TRBD1. The CDR3 is 14 amino acids. Germline loops: CDR1 PRHDT, CDR2 FYEKMQ (reference sequence). Trimming removed 5 bases from V and 7 bases from J; junction bases left unmatched: 7. The CDR3: CASSMGQVGQPQHF. CDR3 bases: TGTGCCAGCAGCATGGGACAGGTTGGACAGCCCCAGCATTTT.

This clonotype was seen a few times. CDR3 in amino acids: CASRLTSGGANEQFF. The CDR3 nucleotides read TGTGCCAGCAGACTGACTAGCGGGGGGGCCAATGAGCAGTTCTTC. The chain joins TRBV2 to TRBJ2-1; TRBD2 aligns across 14 bases. The CDR3 loop spans 15 amino acids. Germline values: CDR1 SNHLY, CDR2 FYNNEI. J lost 6 bases, V lost 6 bases, and 4 bases had no gene match.

This clonotype was observed at least ten times. The genes are TRBV6-5 and TRBJ1-1; TRBD1 is a possible D gene (5 bases). CDR3 size: 13 residues. Germline V gene data show CDR1 as MNHEY and CDR2 as SVGAGI. V was pared by 2 bases and J by 1 base, with 5 bases between. The CDR3 reads CASSYGGNTEAFF. CDR3 nucleotides: TGTGCCAGCAGTTACGGGGGGAACACTGAAGCTTTCTTT.

This clonotype showed up just a few times. J is TRBJ2-1 and V is TRBV12-3 or TRBV12-4; D gene uncertain. The CDR3 spans 13 residues. With 6 bases removed from V and 6 bases from J, the gap between germline ends came to 12 bases. The CDR3 DNA sequence: TGTGCCAGCAGCCCTATGAGATTCAATGAGCAGTTCTTC. Protein product: CASSPMRFNEQFF.

The V call is TRBV9, the J call TRBJ1-5; the D gene is possibly TRBD1 (6 bases). Germline CDR1 and CDR2: SGDLS and YYNGEE. V dropped 0 bases and J dropped 5 bases, with 12 bases sitting between them. This CDR3 comprises 15 residues. The CDR3 DNA reads as TGTGCCAGCAGCGTAGAGGGCAGGGGCGATCAGCCCCAGCATTTT. As protein: CASSVEGRGDQPQHF.

The rearrangement joins TRBV14 to TRBJ1-3; unclear D gene. Trimming took off 0 bases at V and 4 bases at J, with 22 bases between the two ends. This CDR3 spans 19 amino acids. Germline CDR1 SGHDN, CDR2 FVKESK. The CDR3 DNA reads TGTGCCAGCAGCCAAGATCCAAACAGCGTGGCGGTACGGGGAAACACCATATATTTT. Translation: CASSQDPNSVAVRGNTIYF.

The chain has TRBV15 and TRBJ2-6, with TRBD1 matching 8 bases. From germline, CDR1 is LNHNV and CDR2 YYDKDF (reference sequence). J lost 0 bases, V lost 0 bases, and 4 bases had no gene match. The length of the CDR3 is 18 residues. Here the CDR3 reads CATSRDDRGPSGANVLTF. The CDR3 coding sequence is TGTGCCACCAGCAGAGATGACAGGGGTCCCTCTGGGGCCAACGTCCTGACTTTC.

The sample holds a few counts of this clonotype. This chain joins TRBV6-1 and TRBJ2-2, with TRBD1 matching 10 bases. Germline CDR1 MNHNS, CDR2 SASEGT. Trimming at V came to 6 bases and at J to 4 bases, leaving 5 bases not matched to a gene. The CDR3 length is 15 residues. CDR3 in DNA: TGTGCCAGCAGGAAGGACAGGGGGGGCACCGGGGAGCTGTTTTTT. Protein sequence: CASRKDRGGTGELFF.

This clonotype occurred many times. The chain is built from TRBV28 and TRBJ1-1, with D maybe TRBD1 (6 bases). CDR3 size: 14 residues. Trimming left V 6 bases short and J 4 bases short, with 15 bases between. CDR1 is MDHEN and CDR2 is SYDVKM in the germline V gene. CDR3 in amino acids: CASSTDGGGTEAFF. CDR3 coding DNA: TGTGCCAGCAGCACGGACGGGGGCGGCACTGAAGCTTTCTTT.

This clonotype was seen a handful of times. The chain employs TRBV7-6 and TRBJ1-2; 8 positions match TRBD1. CDR1 SGHVS and CDR2 FNYEAQ come from the germline V gene. The CDR3 loop spans 13 amino acids. The trim removed 8 bases at V and 5 bases at J, leaving 7 bases unmatched. The CDR3 reads CASGTGQVYGYTF. The CDR3 region has the DNA TGTGCCAGCGGAACGGGACAGGTTTATGGCTACACCTTC. Supplemented by reference TRBV7-6 and TRBJ1-2, the full variable domain reads GAGVSQSPRYKVTKRGQDVALRCDPISGHVSLYWYRQALGQGPEFLTYFNYEAQQDKSGLPNDRFSAERPEGSISTLTIQRTEQRDSAMYRCASGTGQVYGYTFGSGTRLTVV.

V usage is TRBV7-9 and J usage is TRBJ1-4; D might be TRBD1 (5 bases). The CDR3 contains 15 residues. Germline V gene sequence: CDR1 SEHNR, CDR2 FQNEAQ (reference sequence). Trimming stripped 5 bases from V and 6 bases from J, with 16 bases between. The CDR3 region is CASSARQLGDEKLFF. In DNA form, the CDR3 reads TGTGCCAGCAGCGCTCGACAACTAGGGGATGAAAAACTGTTTTTT. The full variable domain, with the rest looked up from reference TRBV7-9 and TRBJ1-4, is DTGVSQNPRHKITKRGQNVTFRCDPISEHNRLYWYRQTLGQGPEFLTYFQNEAQLEKSRLLSDRFSAERPKGSFSTLEIQRTEQGDSAMYLCASSARQLGDEKLFFGSGTQLSVL.

The sample holds a few counts of this clonotype. This sequence joins TRBV24-1 and TRBJ1-1; D remains ambiguous. CDR1 KGHDR and CDR2 SFDVKD come from the germline V gene. The CDR3 totals 14 residues. V was trimmed by 2 bases and J by 6 bases, leaving 12 bases between them. In DNA form, the CDR3 reads TGTGCCACCAGTGATTCCAGCCCGCTGGCTGAAGCTTTCTTT. Translated: CATSDSSPLAEAFF.

The sample holds many counts of this clonotype. The gene calls are TRBV28 and TRBJ2-3, with D perhaps TRBD2 (5 bases). CDR1 and CDR2 from the germline V gene are MDHEN and SYDVKM. This CDR3 has 15 residues. Trimming pared 2 bases from V and 1 base from J, leaving 10 bases between. The CDR3 nucleotides read TGTGCCAGCAGTTTAGGCGGGTCCGGCACAGATACGCAGTATTTT. Protein product: CASSLGGSGTDTQYF.

This clonotype was seen at least ten times. The chain has TRBV3-1 and TRBJ1-2; D perhaps matches TRBD1 (6 bases). The CDR3 consists of 15 residues. From germline, CDR1 is LGHDT and CDR2 YNNKEL (reference sequence). Trimming removed 0 bases at V and 3 bases at J, with 11 bases between. CDR3 in DNA: TGTGCCAGCAGCCAAGATGCCCAGGGGCACTATGGCTACACCTTC. It translates to CASSQDAQGHYGYTF.

This clonotype was counted many times. This chain links TRBV27 with TRBJ1-1; D possibly corresponds to TRBD1 (5 bases). Trimming pared 2 bases from V and 1 base from J, leaving 20 bases between. The germline V gene has CDR1 MNHEY and CDR2 SMNVEV (reference sequence). This CDR3 is built from 18 residues. For the CDR3, the DNA is TGTGCCAGCAGTTTAACACCCGGGGCGGGTTGGAGGAACACTGAAGCTTTCTTT. Translated, it gives CASSLTPGAGWRNTEAFF.

This clonotype turned up a few times. The J gene is TRBJ2-3, the V gene TRBV19; either TRBD1 or TRBD2 may supply D (5 bases each). This CDR3 comprises 14 residues. Germline V gives CDR1 LNHDA, CDR2 SQIVND (reference sequence). Trimming took off 1 base at V and 5 bases at J, with 10 bases between the two ends. The DNA for the CDR3 is TGTGCCAGTAGTATAGGAGGGGTTCGAGATACGCAGTATTTT. Its translation: CASSIGGVRDTQYF.